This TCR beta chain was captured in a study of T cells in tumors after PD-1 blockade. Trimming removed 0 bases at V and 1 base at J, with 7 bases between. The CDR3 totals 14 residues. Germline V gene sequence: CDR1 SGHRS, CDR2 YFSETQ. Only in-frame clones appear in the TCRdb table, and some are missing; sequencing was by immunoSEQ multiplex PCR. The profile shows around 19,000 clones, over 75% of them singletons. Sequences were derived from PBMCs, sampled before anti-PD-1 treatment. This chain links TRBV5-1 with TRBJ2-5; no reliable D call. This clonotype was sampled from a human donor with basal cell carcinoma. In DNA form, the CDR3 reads TGCGCCAGCAGCTTGGATGTAATCCAAGAGACCCAGTACTTC. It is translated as CASSLDVIQETQYF.